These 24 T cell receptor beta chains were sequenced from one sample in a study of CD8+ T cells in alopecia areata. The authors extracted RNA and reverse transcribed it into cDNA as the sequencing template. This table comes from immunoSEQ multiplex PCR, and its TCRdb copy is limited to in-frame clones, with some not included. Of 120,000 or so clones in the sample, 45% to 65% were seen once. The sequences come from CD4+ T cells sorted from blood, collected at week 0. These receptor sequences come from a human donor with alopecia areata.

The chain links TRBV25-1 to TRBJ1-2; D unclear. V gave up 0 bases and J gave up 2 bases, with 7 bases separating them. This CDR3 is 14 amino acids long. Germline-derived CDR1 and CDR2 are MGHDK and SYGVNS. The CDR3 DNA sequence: TGTGCCAGCAGTGAATATGGTGGAAACTATGGCTACACCTTC. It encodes CASSEYGGNYGYTF.

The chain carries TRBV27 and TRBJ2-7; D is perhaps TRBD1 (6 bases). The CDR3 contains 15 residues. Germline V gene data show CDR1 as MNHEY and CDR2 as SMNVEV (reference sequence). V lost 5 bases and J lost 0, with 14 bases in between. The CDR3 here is CASSAQGSGSYEQYF. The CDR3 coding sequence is TGTGCCAGCAGTGCTCAGGGGTCGGGCTCCTACGAGCAGTACTTC.

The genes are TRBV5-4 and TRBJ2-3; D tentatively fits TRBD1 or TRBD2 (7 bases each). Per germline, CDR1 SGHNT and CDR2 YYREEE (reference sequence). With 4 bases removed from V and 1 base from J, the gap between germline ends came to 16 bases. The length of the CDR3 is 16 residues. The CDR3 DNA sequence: TGTGCCAGCAGCCCAGGGGGGGAGTCGGGCACAGATACGCAGTATTTT. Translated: CASSPGGESGTDTQYF.

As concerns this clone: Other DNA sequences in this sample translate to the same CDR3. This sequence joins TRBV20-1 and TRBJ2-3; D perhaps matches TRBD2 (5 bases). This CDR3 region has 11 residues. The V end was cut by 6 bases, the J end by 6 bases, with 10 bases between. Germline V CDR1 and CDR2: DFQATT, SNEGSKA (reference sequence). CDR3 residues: CSAKQRDTQYF. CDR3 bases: TGCAGTGCCAAGCAGCGGGATACGCAGTATTTT.

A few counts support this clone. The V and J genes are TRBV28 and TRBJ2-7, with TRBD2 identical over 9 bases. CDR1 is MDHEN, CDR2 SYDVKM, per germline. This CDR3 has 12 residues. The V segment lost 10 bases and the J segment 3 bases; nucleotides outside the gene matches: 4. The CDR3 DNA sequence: TGTGCCATTAGCGGGAGTAACTACGAGCAGTACTTC. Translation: CAISGSNYEQYF.

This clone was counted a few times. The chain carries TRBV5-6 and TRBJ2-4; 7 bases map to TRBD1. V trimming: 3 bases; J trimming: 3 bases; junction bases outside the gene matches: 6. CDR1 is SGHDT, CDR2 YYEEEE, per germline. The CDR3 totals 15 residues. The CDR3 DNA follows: TGTGCCAGCAGCTCCACAGGGGTTGGCAAAAACATTCAGTACTTC. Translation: CASSSTGVGKNIQYF. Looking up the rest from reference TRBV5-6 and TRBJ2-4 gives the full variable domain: DAGVTQSPTHLIKTRGQQVTLRCSPKSGHDTVSWYQQALGQGPQFIFQYYEEEERQRGNFPDRFSGHQFPNYSSELNVNALLLGDSALYLCASSSTGVGKNIQYFGAGTRLSVL.

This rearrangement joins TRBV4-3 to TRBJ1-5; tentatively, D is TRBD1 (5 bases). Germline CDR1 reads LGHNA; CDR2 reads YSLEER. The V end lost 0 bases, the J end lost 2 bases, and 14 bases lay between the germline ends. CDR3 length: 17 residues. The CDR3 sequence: CASSQDLRGWGNQPQHF. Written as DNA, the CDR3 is TGCGCCAGCAGCCAAGATCTGAGGGGTTGGGGCAATCAGCCCCAGCATTTT.

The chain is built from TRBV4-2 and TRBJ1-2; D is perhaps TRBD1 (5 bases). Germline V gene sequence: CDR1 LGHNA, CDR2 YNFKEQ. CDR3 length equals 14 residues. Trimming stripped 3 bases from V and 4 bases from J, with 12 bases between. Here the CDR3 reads CASSQSGGIYGYTF. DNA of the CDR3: TGTGCCAGCAGCCAGTCCGGGGGAATCTATGGCTACACCTTC.

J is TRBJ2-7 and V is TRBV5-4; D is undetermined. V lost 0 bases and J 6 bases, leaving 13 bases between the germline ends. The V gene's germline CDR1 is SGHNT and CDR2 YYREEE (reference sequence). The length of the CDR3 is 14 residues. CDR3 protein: CASSLAWSRSEQYF. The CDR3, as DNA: TGTGCCAGCAGCTTGGCGTGGTCCAGATCCGAGCAGTACTTC.

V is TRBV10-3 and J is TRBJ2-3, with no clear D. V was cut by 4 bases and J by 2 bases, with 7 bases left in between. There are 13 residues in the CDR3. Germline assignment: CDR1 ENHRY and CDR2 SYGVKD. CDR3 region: CAISGSTTDTQYF. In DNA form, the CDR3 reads TGTGCCATCAGTGGGAGCACCACAGATACGCAGTATTTT.

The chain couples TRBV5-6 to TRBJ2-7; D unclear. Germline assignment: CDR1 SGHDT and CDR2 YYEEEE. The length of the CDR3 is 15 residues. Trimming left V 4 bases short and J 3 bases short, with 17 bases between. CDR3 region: CASSPKRLYFYEQYF. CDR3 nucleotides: TGTGCCAGCAGCCCGAAGAGGCTATACTTCTACGAGCAGTACTTC.

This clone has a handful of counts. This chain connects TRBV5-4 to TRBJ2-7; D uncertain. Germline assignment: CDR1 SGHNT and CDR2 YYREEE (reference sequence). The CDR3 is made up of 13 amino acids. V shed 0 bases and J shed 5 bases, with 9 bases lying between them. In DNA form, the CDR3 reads TGTGCCAGCAGCTTGGACAGCCCCGACGAGCAGTACTTC. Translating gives CASSLDSPDEQYF.

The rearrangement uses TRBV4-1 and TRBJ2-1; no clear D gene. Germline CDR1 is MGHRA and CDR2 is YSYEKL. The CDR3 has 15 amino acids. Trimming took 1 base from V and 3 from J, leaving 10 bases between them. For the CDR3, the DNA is TGCGCCAGCAGCCAAGGGAGTGCACGCTACAATGAGCAGTTCTTC. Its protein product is CASSQGSARYNEQFF.

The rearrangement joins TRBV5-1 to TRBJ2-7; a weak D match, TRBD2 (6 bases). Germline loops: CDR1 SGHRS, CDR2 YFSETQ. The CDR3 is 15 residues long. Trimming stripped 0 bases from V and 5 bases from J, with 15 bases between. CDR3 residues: CASSLVGGGPNEQYF. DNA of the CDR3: TGCGCCAGCAGCTTGGTGGGGGGTGGCCCAAACGAGCAGTACTTC.

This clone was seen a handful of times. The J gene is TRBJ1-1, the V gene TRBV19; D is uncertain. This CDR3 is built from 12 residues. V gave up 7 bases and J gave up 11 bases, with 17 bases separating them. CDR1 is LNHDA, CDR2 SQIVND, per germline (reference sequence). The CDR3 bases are TGTGCCAGTATCAGGAGGACCGGCCATGCTTTCTTT. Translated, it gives CASIRRTGHAFF.

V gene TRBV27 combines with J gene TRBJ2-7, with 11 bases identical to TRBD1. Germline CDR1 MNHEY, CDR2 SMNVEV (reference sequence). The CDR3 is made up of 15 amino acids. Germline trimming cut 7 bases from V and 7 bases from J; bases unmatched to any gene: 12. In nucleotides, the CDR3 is TGTGCCAGCAATCCTGTAGGACAGGGGGCGAGAGAGCAGTACTTC. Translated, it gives CASNPVGQGAREQYF.

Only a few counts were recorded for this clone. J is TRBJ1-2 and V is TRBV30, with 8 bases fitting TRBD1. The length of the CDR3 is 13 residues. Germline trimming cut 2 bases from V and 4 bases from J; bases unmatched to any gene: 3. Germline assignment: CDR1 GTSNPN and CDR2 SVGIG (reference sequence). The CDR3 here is CAWSPTGGYGYTF. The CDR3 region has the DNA TGTGCCTGGAGTCCCACAGGGGGCTATGGCTACACCTTC.

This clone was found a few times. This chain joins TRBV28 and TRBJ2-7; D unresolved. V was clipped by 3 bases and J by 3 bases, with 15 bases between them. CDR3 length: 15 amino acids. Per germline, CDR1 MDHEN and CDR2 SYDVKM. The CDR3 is CASSLTGNSLYEQYF. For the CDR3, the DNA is TGTGCCAGCAGTTTGACTGGCAACAGCCTCTACGAGCAGTACTTC. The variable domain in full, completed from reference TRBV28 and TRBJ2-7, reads DVKVTQSSRYLVKRTGEKVFLECVQDMDHENMFWYRQDPGLGLRLIYFSYDVKMKEKGDIPEGYSVSREKKERFSLILESASTNQTSMYLCASSLTGNSLYEQYFGPGTRLTVT.

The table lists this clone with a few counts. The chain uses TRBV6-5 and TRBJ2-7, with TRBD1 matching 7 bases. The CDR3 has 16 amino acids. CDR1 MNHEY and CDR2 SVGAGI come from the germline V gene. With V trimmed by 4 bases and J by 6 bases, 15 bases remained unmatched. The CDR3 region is CASSSPPTGLRFEQYF. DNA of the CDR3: TGTGCCAGCAGTTCCCCCCCGACAGGGCTAAGGTTCGAGCAGTACTTC.

Here the CDR3 DNA reads TGTGCCAGCAGCTTACGCTGGGAAGCTTTCTTT. It translates to CASSLRWEAFF. V gene TRBV7-2 combines with J gene TRBJ1-1; D unresolved. The germline V and J ends were trimmed by 2 bases and 8 bases, with 6 bases remaining between them. CDR3 length: 11 amino acids. Germline-derived CDR1 and CDR2 are SGHTA and FQGNSA.

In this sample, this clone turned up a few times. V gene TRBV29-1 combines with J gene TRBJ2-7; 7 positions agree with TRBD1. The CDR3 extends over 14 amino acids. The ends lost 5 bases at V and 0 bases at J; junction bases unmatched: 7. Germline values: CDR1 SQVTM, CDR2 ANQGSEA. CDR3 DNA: TGCAGCGTTCAACTGGACAGGCGCTCCTACGAGCAGTACTTC. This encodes CSVQLDRRSYEQYF.

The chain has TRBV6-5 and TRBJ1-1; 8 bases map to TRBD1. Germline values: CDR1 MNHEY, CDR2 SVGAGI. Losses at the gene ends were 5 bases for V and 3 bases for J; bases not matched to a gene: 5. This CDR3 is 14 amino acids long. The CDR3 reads CASSTTGADTEAFF. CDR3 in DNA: TGTGCCAGCAGTACGACAGGGGCGGACACTGAAGCTTTCTTT.

The CDR3 coding sequence is TGCGCCAGCAGCCAACGGACTAGCGGGAGATATGGCACCGGGGAGCTGTTTTTT. This encodes CASSQRTSGRYGTGELFF. The chain recombines TRBV4-1 with TRBJ2-2, with TRBD2 matching 13 bases. With 2 bases clipped from V and 4 bases from J, the junction kept 7 bases outside the gene matches. The CDR3 extends over 18 amino acids. Germline loops: CDR1 MGHRA, CDR2 YSYEKL.

This chain's CDR3 is CASRPGTSAYEQYF. CDR3 sequence (DNA): TGCGCCAGCAGACCCGGGACGTCCGCCTACGAGCAGTACTTC. The J gene is TRBJ2-7, the V gene TRBV5-1; D is possibly TRBD1 or TRBD2 (5 bases each). CDR1 SGHRS and CDR2 YFSETQ come from the germline V gene. V was clipped by 5 bases and J by 2 bases, with 14 bases between them. This CDR3 region has 14 residues.